Listed below are T cell receptor beta chains from one sample, sequenced in a study of T cell repertoires in cytomegalovirus infection. Using its own MiXCR run on the reads, TCRdb lists one record per CDR3 protein. The sample yields some 220,000 distinct CDR3 sequences, around 12% seen once. The sequenced material came from PBMCs. These receptors were taken from a human donor in good health (CMV status not recorded). Some clones in this sample may be carry-over from other donors' samples. CDR3s include the opening cysteine and the closing phenylalanine or tryptophan. The size entry is marked missing in some rows and otherwise reads once, few, many or a size class.

TRBV28	few	TRBJ2-2	CASKKGGAGGELFF
TRBV7-9	few	TRBJ1-1	CASSLVNSGEGEAFF
TRBV7-9	.	TRBJ1-1	CASIPGQGAGEAFF
TRBV7-3	many	TRBJ2-6	CASSPFRVSGANVLTF
TRBV12-3/TRBV12-4	few	TRBJ2-7	CASSFGTGGGDEQYF
TRBV6-5	.	TRBJ1-6	CASSYSLPSSYNSPLHF
TRBV6-2/TRBV6-3	many	TRBJ1-1	CASSRSDRGTEAFF
TRBV14	many	TRBJ2-1	CASSQGAENEQFF
TRBV11-2	.	TRBJ2-7	CASSLGSGKTYEQYF
TRBV28	.	TRBJ1-4	CATQSPRLTTNEKLFF
TRBV5-1	many	TRBJ2-3	CASSLGLAGGDTQYF
TRBV15	few	TRBJ2-1	CATSRGPAGSEQFF
TRBV19	.	TRBJ2-5	CASSTGRASETQYF
TRBV4-2	many	TRBJ2-7	CASSQEGQFYEQYF
TRBV7-3	many	TRBJ2-1	CASSGADRNEQFF
TRBV7-2	many	TRBJ1-5	CASSSLTRQVNQPQHF
TRBV15	few	TRBJ2-3	CATSGGLAGETTDTQYF
TRBV29-1	.	TRBJ2-1	CSGRTLGHEQFF
TRBV7-2	many	TRBJ2-7	CASSYGVGEQYF
TRBV5-4	few	TRBJ2-7	CASTGTTPYEQYF
TRBV29-1	.	TRBJ2-3	CSVTGTNTDTQYF
TRBV3-1	.	TRBJ1-2	CASSLPGQDYGYTF
TRBV7-2	many	TRBJ2-6	CASSLGPGANVLTF
TRBV5-1	.	TRBJ2-1	CASSFEYNEQFF
TRBV19	many	TRBJ2-7	CASSPPGTATSYEQYF
TRBV7-2	many	TRBJ1-3	CASSDSTGEAGNTIYF
TRBV11-2	.	TRBJ1-2	CASTSQGPNYGYTF
TRBV28	few	TRBJ2-1	CASGPGRIDEQFF
TRBV28	few	TRBJ2-2	CASSEVLAGTGELFF
TRBV19	.	TRBJ1-4	CASTGGWEKLFF
TRBV15	many	TRBJ2-5	CATSPGMETQYF
TRBV19	few	TRBJ2-2	CASSIDPRQLTGELFF
TRBV7-8	many	TRBJ1-2	CASSLGHKNYGYTF
TRBV2	few	TRBJ2-7	CASSPAPAMREQYF
TRBV5-4	many	TRBJ2-2	CAFTGRINTGELFF
TRBV6-2/TRBV6-3	many	TRBJ2-3	CASSPLRGITTQYF
TRBV7-2	many	TRBJ2-5	CASSFTAGGETQYF
TRBV29-1	.	TRBJ2-1	CSANTLAGGGSYNEQFF
TRBV5-1	many	TRBJ2-7	CASSLWTGAEQYF
TRBV7-2	many	TRBJ2-1	CASSFGSSSYNEQFF
TRBV20-1	.	TRBJ2-1	CSAHLAGNEQFF
TRBV29-1	few	TRBJ2-2	CSGGQANGELFF
TRBV6-5	many	TRBJ2-7	CASSYPQGTTYEQYF
TRBV7-2	many	TRBJ1-5	CASSPGAALNQPQHF
TRBV20-1	.	TRBJ1-5	CSARDKSFQPQHF
TRBV28	many	TRBJ2-7	CASEGRVEYEQYF
TRBV9	.	TRBJ2-6	CASSVGSGTLTGANVLTF